This entry lists 29 T cell receptor beta chains sequenced from one sample in a study of cytomegalovirus exposure and HLA in healthy donors. The study ran its PCR with 60 Vbeta and 13 Jbeta primers. Clones were read by immunoSEQ multiplex PCR, and TCRdb kept only the in-frame ones, dropping some. The data show roughly 100,000 clones, about two thirds seen once. Source material: PBMCs. The receptors were gathered from a boy younger than 18 in good health and CMV-seropositive.

CDR3 region: CASSTYSGANVLTF. CDR3 nucleotides: TGTGCCAGCAGCACCTATTCTGGGGCCAACGTCCTGACTTTC. The genes are TRBV27 and TRBJ2-6; D is uncertain. Trimming stripped 6 bases from V and 1 base from J, with 7 bases between. The CDR3 length is 14 residues. From germline, CDR1 is MNHEY and CDR2 SMNVEV (reference sequence).

The gene calls are TRBV5-1 and TRBJ2-1; 12 bases map to TRBD2. There are 14 residues in the CDR3. Looked up from germline, CDR1 is SGHRS and CDR2 is YFSETQ. Trimming took 5 bases from V and 10 from J; bases not matched to a gene: 7. The CDR3 region is CASRGLAGTQEQFF. CDR3 DNA sequence: TGCGCCAGCAGAGGACTAGCGGGGACTCAGGAGCAGTTCTTC.

The chain is built from TRBV18 and TRBJ1-1; the match to TRBD1 covers 8 bases. This CDR3 spans 16 amino acids. J lost 4 bases, V lost 8 bases, and 15 bases had no gene match. The V gene's germline CDR1 is KGHSH and CDR2 LQKENI. The CDR3 DNA reads TGTGCCAGCGCACTAGCTAACAGGGGGTTTATCACTGAAGCTTTCTTT. Its protein product is CASALANRGFITEAFF. Filled out from reference TRBV18 and TRBJ1-1, the complete variable domain reads NAGVMQNPRHLVRRRGQEARLRCSPMKGHSHVYWYRQLPEEGLKFMVYLQKENIIDESGMPKERFSAEFPKEGPSILRIQQVVRGDSAAYFCASALANRGFITEAFFGQGTRLTVV.

The count of this clone is one. V gene TRBV19 combines with J gene TRBJ2-7, with a tentative D call TRBD2 (5 bases). The CDR3 loop spans 12 amino acids. Per germline, CDR1 LNHDA and CDR2 SQIVND (reference sequence). V gave up 8 bases and J gave up 2 bases, with 10 bases separating them. Here the CDR3 DNA reads TGTGCCAGTGAGGGTAGGGCCTACGAGCAGTACTTC. Amino acids: CASEGRAYEQYF. Using reference TRBV19 and TRBJ2-7 for the parts outside the CDR3, the full variable domain is DGGITQSPKYLFRKEGQNVTLSCEQNLNHDAMYWYRQDPGQGLRLIYYSQIVNDFQKGDIAEGYSVSREKKESFPLTVTSAQKNPTAFYLCASEGRAYEQYFGPGTRLTVT.

The V gene is TRBV15, the J gene TRBJ1-5; 7 bases match TRBD1. J lost 5 bases, V lost 2 bases, and 12 bases had no gene match. The CDR3 length is 17 residues. CDR1 and CDR2 (germline): LNHNV, YYDKDF (reference sequence). CDR3 protein: CATSRTTRQGWDQPQHF. The DNA of the CDR3 is TGTGCCACCAGCAGAACTACTCGACAGGGTTGGGATCAGCCCCAGCATTTT.

The chain combines TRBV2 with TRBJ2-5; the D gene is possibly TRBD2 (5 bases). CDR1 is SNHLY and CDR2 is FYNNEI in the germline V gene. This CDR3 contains 13 residues. The V and J ends lost 6 bases and 4 bases respectively, with 12 bases between them. CDR3 DNA: TGTGCCAGCAGCGCTTTCGGGGTAGAGACCCAGTACTTC. The encoded protein is CASSAFGVETQYF.

This chain uses TRBV6-6 with TRBJ2-5; D is undetermined. Germline V gene sequence: CDR1 MNHNY, CDR2 SVGAGI (reference sequence). The CDR3 extends over 12 amino acids. V lost 0 bases to trimming and J lost 5 bases, with 4 bases between them. CDR3 amino acids: CASSYSSETQYF. The CDR3 nucleotides read TGTGCCAGCAGTTACTCGTCGGAGACCCAGTACTTC.

The chain is built from TRBV18 and TRBJ2-5, with unresolved D. The CDR3 length is 14 residues. Germline CDR1 KGHSH, CDR2 LQKENI. V shed 3 bases and J shed 3 bases, with 11 bases lying between them. CDR3 protein: CASSPTQSEETQYF. CDR3 coding DNA: TGTGCCAGCTCACCTACCCAATCGGAAGAGACCCAGTACTTC.

This clone has a handful of counts. The same CDR3 can be traced to other DNA sequences in this sample. This chain joins TRBV6-6 and TRBJ1-2; D call uncertain. Germline V lookup: CDR1 MNHNY, CDR2 SVGAGI (reference sequence). V was trimmed by 2 bases and J by 0 bases, leaving 10 bases between them. The CDR3 length is 15 residues. CDR3 coding DNA: TGTGCCAGCAGTTACCTAACCGGGTCTAACTATGGCTACACCTTC. Translation gives CASSYLTGSNYGYTF.

This chain joins TRBV7-2 and TRBJ2-3; no clear D gene. The V end was cut by 5 bases, the J end by 4 bases, with 7 bases between. The length of the CDR3 is 12 residues. From germline, CDR1 is SGHTA and CDR2 FQGNSA. CDR3 sequence: CASSPPSDTQYF. In DNA, the CDR3 is TGTGCCAGCAGCCCCCCGTCAGATACGCAGTATTTT.

The chain has TRBV4-3 and TRBJ2-1, with 7 bases fitting TRBD2. The CDR3 extends over 18 amino acids. V trimming: 0 bases; J trimming: 3 bases; junction bases outside the gene matches: 11. CDR1 is LGHNA, CDR2 YSLEER, per germline. CDR3 loop: CASSQEASPAGVYNEQFF. In DNA form, the CDR3 reads TGCGCCAGCAGCCAAGAAGCTAGCCCCGCGGGAGTCTACAATGAGCAGTTCTTC.

This chain uses TRBV5-1 with TRBJ2-3; D remains unclear. Germline assignment: CDR1 SGHRS and CDR2 YFSETQ. CDR3 length: 12 residues. V lost 1 base, J lost 4 bases, and 4 bases lay in between. The CDR3 region has the DNA TGCGCCAGCAGCTTGCCCGCAGATACGCAGTATTTT. Residues: CASSLPADTQYF.

V usage is TRBV4-3 and J usage is TRBJ2-7, with D perhaps TRBD1 (7 bases). CDR1 and CDR2 (germline): LGHNA, YSLEER. This CDR3 has 15 residues. The V and J ends lost 2 bases and 3 bases respectively, with 14 bases between them. CDR3 region: CASSQSTGRHYEQYF. The DNA for the CDR3 is TGCGCCAGCAGCCAATCGACAGGGAGGCACTACGAGCAGTACTTC.

In this sample, this clone turned up a few times. J is TRBJ1-6 and V is TRBV9; possibly TRBD1 for D (6 bases). The germline V gene encodes CDR1 SGDLS and CDR2 YYNGEE. CDR3 length equals 13 residues. V dropped 3 bases and J dropped 12 bases, with 13 bases sitting between them. DNA for the CDR3: TGTGCCAGCAGCGGGACAGTTGGGGGACCCCTCCACTTT. Translated: CASSGTVGGPLHF.

The sample holds a few counts of this clone. The chain has TRBV27 and TRBJ2-3, with D possibly TRBD1 on 5 matching bases. The CDR3 length is 15 residues. The V end was cut by 6 bases, the J end by 4 bases, with 17 bases between. From germline, CDR1 is MNHEY and CDR2 SMNVEV (reference sequence). The CDR3 region is CASSLGPRVADTQYF. CDR3 nucleotide sequence: TGTGCCAGCAGCCTAGGGCCCAGGGTTGCAGATACGCAGTATTTT.

A few counts support this clone. This CDR3 reads CASSYNRGSTNEKLFF. The DNA for the CDR3 is TGTGCCAGCAGTTATAACAGGGGTAGTACTAATGAAAAACTGTTTTTT. This chain joins TRBV6-5 and TRBJ1-4, with 7 nucleotides matching TRBD1. Germline CDR1 is MNHEY and CDR2 is SVGAGI. The CDR3 runs to 16 residues. The V gene end was trimmed by 3 bases and the J gene end by 2 bases; junction bases not matched to a gene: 6.

Only a few counts were recorded for this clone. This chain connects TRBV29-1 to TRBJ1-1; no clear D gene. Trimming left V 5 bases short and J 1 base short, with 8 bases between. Germline CDR1 reads SQVTM; CDR2 reads ANQGSEA. This CDR3 is 12 amino acids long. CDR3 sequence: CSVHTPNTEAFF. The CDR3 DNA follows: TGCAGCGTTCATACACCGAACACTGAAGCTTTCTTT.

This clone is a singleton in its sample. The sample carries other DNA sequences with the same CDR3. CDR3 DNA: TGTGCCAGTAGTTCGGGAGGGCCCTACGAGCAGTACTTC. Translating it yields CASSSGGPYEQYF. This rearrangement joins TRBV19 to TRBJ2-7; 8 nucleotides line up with TRBD2. J lost 2 bases, V lost 5 bases, and 2 bases had no gene match. Germline loops: CDR1 LNHDA, CDR2 SQIVND (reference sequence). The CDR3 is made up of 13 amino acids.

This chain connects TRBV9 to TRBJ2-2, with a tentative D call TRBD1 (6 bases). The germline V gene encodes CDR1 SGDLS and CDR2 YYNGEE. V was shortened by 0 bases and J by 5 bases, with 20 bases between the two germline ends. The CDR3 runs 18 residues. The CDR3 nucleotides are TGTGCCAGCAGCGTAGGGGCAGGGGCGATTTCGGGGACCGGGGAGCTGTTTTTT. This codes for CASSVGAGAISGTGELFF.

The V and J genes are TRBV2 and TRBJ2-3; 11 nucleotides agree with TRBD2. In germline, CDR1 is SNHLY, CDR2 FYNNEI. Trimming at V came to 4 bases and at J to 6 bases, leaving 6 bases not matched to a gene. This CDR3 has 15 amino acids. This CDR3 reads CASSASSGRRDTQYF. As DNA, the CDR3 is TGTGCCAGCAGTGCATCTAGCGGGAGGAGGGATACGCAGTATTTT.

The sample holds one count of this clone. The V gene is TRBV4-2, the J gene TRBJ1-2, with a tentative D call TRBD1 (6 bases). This CDR3 has 15 residues. The V gene's germline CDR1 is LGHNA and CDR2 YNFKEQ. Between the trimmed V and J ends, which lost 1 base and 5 bases, there was a span of 14 bases. The DNA of the CDR3 is TGTGCCAGCAGCCAAGGTCTGACAGGTTCATATGGCTACACCTTC. Translation gives CASSQGLTGSYGYTF.

The CDR3 reads CASSLMGQGARNQPQHF. In DNA form, the CDR3 reads TGCGCCAGCAGCCTGATGGGACAGGGGGCTCGCAATCAGCCCCAGCATTTT. The rearrangement joins TRBV5-1 to TRBJ1-5; 12 bases are shared with TRBD1. The CDR3 length is 17 residues. Looked up from germline, CDR1 is SGHRS and CDR2 is YFSETQ. The trim removed 4 bases at V and 2 bases at J, leaving 7 bases unmatched.

The V call is TRBV5-6, the J call TRBJ1-5; possibly TRBD1 for D (5 bases). This CDR3 spans 13 amino acids. CDR1 and CDR2 from the germline V gene are SGHDT and YYEEEE. V dropped 3 bases and J dropped 5 bases, with 9 bases sitting between them. In DNA form, the CDR3 reads TGTGCCAGCAGCTACGGGACTCATCAGCCCCAGCATTTT. Translated: CASSYGTHQPQHF.

The DNA for the CDR3 is TGCAGCGTTGAAGGGGGACTAGCGGGCAGTCAAGAGACCCAGTACTTC. Protein product: CSVEGGLAGSQETQYF. The chain is built from TRBV29-1 and TRBJ2-5, with 12 bases aligning to TRBD2. Germline V gives CDR1 SQVTM, CDR2 ANQGSEA. Trimming cost V 1 base and J 2 bases; bases outside gene matches: 5. CDR3 length: 16 residues.

The sample holds a few counts of this clone. The genes are TRBV5-1 and TRBJ1-2, with TRBD1 matching 7 bases. This CDR3 is built from 15 residues. J was trimmed by 1 base and V by 0 bases; bases with no gene match: 3. CDR1 and CDR2 (germline): SGHRS, YFSETQ. CDR3 nucleotide sequence: TGCGCCAGCAGCTTGGGGGGACAGTATAACTATGGCTACACCTTC. Amino acid sequence: CASSLGGQYNYGYTF.

The chain links TRBV20-1 to TRBJ2-3, with D uncertain. Looked up from germline, CDR1 is DFQATT and CDR2 is SNEGSKA (reference sequence). The CDR3 has 10 amino acids. The V gene lost 6 bases and the J gene lost 6 bases, with 7 bases spanning the gap. The DNA of the CDR3 is TGCAGTGCCTCCGGGGATACGCAGTATTTT. Amino acids: CSASGDTQYF.

The V and J genes are TRBV6-1 and TRBJ2-7, with TRBD2 matching 7 bases. CDR3 length equals 14 residues. Germline V gene data show CDR1 as MNHNS and CDR2 as SASEGT. With V trimmed by 8 bases and J by 4 bases, 11 bases remained unmatched. The CDR3 nucleotides are TGTGCCAGCGGGGACCTTGGGGGGGGGTACGAGCAGTACTTC. Translating gives CASGDLGGGYEQYF.

As DNA, the CDR3 is TGCGCCAGCAGCTTATTTACAGGGAGAGACACCGGGGAGCTGTTTTTT. Its translation: CASSLFTGRDTGELFF. The rearrangement uses TRBV5-1 and TRBJ2-2, with D maybe TRBD1 (6 bases). Looked up from germline, CDR1 is SGHRS and CDR2 is YFSETQ. The CDR3 length is 16 residues. Trimming cost V 2 bases and J 3 bases, with 14 bases left between them.

CDR3 DNA: TGCGCCAGCAGTGACCCCATGAACACTGAAGCTTTCTTT. Translated, it gives CASSDPMNTEAFF. V is TRBV10-1 and J is TRBJ1-1; D remains ambiguous. This CDR3 comprises 13 residues. The germline V and J ends were trimmed by 3 bases and 0 bases, with 5 bases remaining between them. CDR1 WNHNN and CDR2 SYGVQD come from the germline V gene (reference sequence).